Described below is a single T cell receptor beta chain sequence and its context. This specimen comes from a study of blood T cell repertoires in COVID-19. For the study at large: Samples taken during acute and convalescent COVID-19 were collected in the United States, Italy and Spain. From T cells, B-cell-depleted T cells, or PBMCs came the material, which was cDNA or gDNA.

Sequencing was performed with immunoSEQ multiplex PCR; in TCRdb, only in-frame clones are kept and a portion is missing. The data contain 230,000 or so clones, about four fifths of them singletons. The clonotype comes from a man in his fifties with active or convalescent COVID-19. The sequenced material came from peripheral blood.

This chain's CDR3 is CASSGTVSGNTIYF. CDR3 sequence (DNA): TGTGCCAGCAGCGGGACAGTCTCTGGAAACACCATATATTTT. The chain is built from TRBV2 and TRBJ1-3; 7 positions match TRBD1. V shed 6 bases, J shed 0 bases, and the junction held 2 bases outside the gene matches. Germline-derived CDR1 and CDR2 are SNHLY and FYNNEI. The CDR3 is 14 residues long.